The 31 T cell receptor beta chains below all came from one sample that was sequenced in a study of cytomegalovirus exposure and HLA in healthy donors. The PCR was carried out with 60 Vbeta primers and 13 Jbeta primers. Assay used: immunoSEQ multiplex PCR; TCRdb lists only in-frame clones, some missing. The table has about 160,000 clones, about 83% seen once. Sequenced material: PBMCs. Every receptor here comes from a woman aged 25-40 years in good health and CMV-seronegative.

The rearrangement links TRBV10-1 to TRBJ2-1, with 8 bases aligning to TRBD2. Germline V gene sequence: CDR1 WNHNN, CDR2 SYGVQD (reference sequence). This CDR3 spans 14 amino acids. V gave up 4 bases and J gave up 4 bases; unmatched junction bases: 3. The CDR3 DNA follows: TGCGCCAGCAGTGGAAGCGGGAGTTACAATGAGCAGTTCTTC. This encodes CASSGSGSYNEQFF.

This chain uses TRBV29-1 with TRBJ2-5; D remains ambiguous. There are 13 residues in the CDR3. Trimming removed 3 bases at V and 5 bases at J, with 13 bases between. Germline V gene data show CDR1 as SQVTM and CDR2 as ANQGSEA. The CDR3, as DNA: TGCAGCGTTGAGGATCGGGTCCTGGAGACCCAGTACTTC. This sequence encodes CSVEDRVLETQYF.

The rearrangement joins TRBV27 to TRBJ2-7, with TRBD1 matching 8 bases. Looked up from germline, CDR1 is MNHEY and CDR2 is SMNVEV (reference sequence). The CDR3 totals 15 residues. Trimming at V came to 6 bases and at J to 6 bases, leaving 13 bases not matched to a gene. The CDR3 sequence is CASSSAGTGLAEQYF. CDR3 bases: TGTGCCAGCAGCTCCGCCGGGACAGGCTTGGCCGAGCAGTACTTC.

V usage is TRBV28 and J usage is TRBJ1-1, with TRBD1 as a possible D gene (5 bases). Trimming removed 8 bases at V and 1 base at J, with 14 bases between. Germline V lookup: CDR1 MDHEN, CDR2 SYDVKM. This CDR3 region has 14 residues. The CDR3 region has the DNA TGTGCCAGCGTTAAATCGGGGGGGAACACTGAAGCTTTCTTT. It encodes CASVKSGGNTEAFF.

The chain carries TRBV5-1 and TRBJ1-3; D call uncertain. CDR1 and CDR2 from the germline V gene are SGHRS and YFSETQ. The CDR3 consists of 15 residues. With 2 bases removed from V and 0 bases from J, the gap between germline ends came to 9 bases. As DNA, the CDR3 is TGCGCCAGCAGCTTTGAGGGAGTCTCTGGAAACACCATATATTTT. The encoded protein is CASSFEGVSGNTIYF.

V is TRBV28 and J is TRBJ2-2; D unclear. V lost 1 base and J lost 4, with 4 bases in between. The CDR3 length is 13 residues. CDR1 and CDR2 from the germline V gene are MDHEN and SYDVKM. The CDR3 is CASSLYLTGELFF. CDR3 coding DNA: TGTGCCAGCAGTTTATATCTCACCGGGGAGCTGTTTTTT.

A word on this clone: The missing conserved phenylalanine or tryptophan at the end of this CDR3 makes a read error likely. The chain has TRBV5-1 and TRBJ1-1; 7 bases map to TRBD1. Germline trimming cut 3 bases from V and 2 bases from J; bases unmatched to any gene: 4. Germline V CDR1 and CDR2: SGHRS, YFSETQ. This CDR3 has 14 residues. CDR3 in amino acids: CASSYYRGNTEAFV. The CDR3 region has the DNA TGCGCCAGCAGCTACTACAGGGGCAACACTGAAGCTTTCGTT.

In this sample, this clone turned up a few times. This chain uses TRBV4-3 with TRBJ2-6; D call uncertain. V lost 4 bases and J lost 1, with 11 bases in between. This CDR3 spans 16 amino acids. CDR1 and CDR2 (germline): LGHNA, YSLEER. The CDR3 DNA is TGCGCCAGCAGCCCTAGTTTGCGGTCTGGGGCCAACGTCCTGACTTTC. Its translation is CASSPSLRSGANVLTF.

The chain employs TRBV2 and TRBJ1-5; TRBD1 aligns across 7 bases. This CDR3 has 16 amino acids. The V segment lost 2 bases and the J segment 0 bases; nucleotides outside the gene matches: 4. CDR1 is SNHLY and CDR2 is FYNNEI in the germline V gene. The CDR3 spells CASSEYWTGSNQPQHF. CDR3 coding DNA: TGTGCCAGCAGTGAATATTGGACAGGTAGCAATCAGCCCCAGCATTTT.

The chain uses TRBV19 and TRBJ1-2; 9 nucleotides match TRBD1. Per germline, CDR1 LNHDA and CDR2 SQIVND (reference sequence). CDR3 length equals 14 residues. Trimming took 5 bases from V and 3 from J; bases not matched to a gene: 4. CDR3 coding DNA: TGTGCCAGTAGTGTTACAGGGGGCGACTATGGCTACACCTTC. It yields the protein CASSVTGGDYGYTF.

This chain joins TRBV6-5 and TRBJ2-6; a possible D gene is TRBD2 (5 bases). Per germline, CDR1 MNHEY and CDR2 SVGAGI. V shed 0 bases and J shed 2 bases, with 8 bases lying between them. The CDR3 has 16 residues. The CDR3 nucleotides read TGTGCCAGCAGTTACTCCTCGAGGGCTGGGGCCAACGTCCTGACTTTC. It is translated as CASSYSSRAGANVLTF.

This sequence joins TRBV28 and TRBJ1-1; unclear D gene. Germline-derived CDR1 and CDR2 are MDHEN and SYDVKM. The CDR3 is made up of 12 amino acids. V lost 8 bases, J lost 0 bases, and 7 bases lay in between. CDR3 loop: CASRQLNTEAFF. In DNA, the CDR3 is TGTGCCAGCCGACAATTGAACACTGAAGCTTTCTTT.

The CDR3, as DNA: TGTGCCAGCACACGGGTACCCTATGGCTACACCTTC. It codes for CASTRVPYGYTF. This rearrangement joins TRBV5-8 to TRBJ1-2; D ambiguous. Looked up from germline, CDR1 is SGHTS and CDR2 is YDEGEE. The germline V and J ends were trimmed by 6 bases and 4 bases, with 10 bases remaining between them. The CDR3 is 12 amino acids.

This chain joins TRBV19 and TRBJ2-1, with 7 nucleotides matching TRBD2. The J segment lost 0 bases and the V segment lost 3 bases, leaving 11 bases of the junction unmatched. Per germline, CDR1 LNHDA and CDR2 SQIVND (reference sequence). The CDR3 length is 18 residues. CDR3 nucleotides: TGTGCCAGTAGTATCGGGAGGAGCGGGTGGAGCTCCTACAATGAGCAGTTCTTC. Translation: CASSIGRSGWSSYNEQFF.

The rearrangement links TRBV4-1 to TRBJ2-3; D is unresolved. Germline CDR1 and CDR2: MGHRA and YSYEKL. The CDR3 is 12 residues long. Trimming took 3 bases from V and 4 from J, leaving 5 bases between them. As DNA, the CDR3 is TGCGCCAGCAGCCAGGGCCCAGATACGCAGTATTTT. Its protein is CASSQGPDTQYF.

V and J are TRBV2 and TRBJ1-2; D unclear. CDR3 length equals 14 residues. Trimming removed 3 bases from V and 5 bases from J, with 13 bases in between. Germline V gene sequence: CDR1 SNHLY, CDR2 FYNNEI. For the CDR3, the DNA is TGTGCCAGCAGTGAGAATGGGCCCACGTATGGCTACACCTTC. Translated, it gives CASSENGPTYGYTF.

Here the CDR3 reads CASSAEGTGAGETQYF. DNA for the CDR3: TGTGCCAGCAGCGCGGAGGGGACAGGGGCGGGAGAGACCCAGTACTTC. V and J are TRBV9 and TRBJ2-5; 10 nucleotides agree with TRBD1. The CDR3 has 16 amino acids. The junction had 9 bases not matched to a gene; V was cut back by 3 bases and J by 4 bases. The germline V gene has CDR1 SGDLS and CDR2 YYNGEE. The whole variable domain, remainder taken from reference TRBV9 and TRBJ2-5, is DSGVTQTPKHLITATGQRVTLRCSPRSGDLSVYWYQQSLDQGLQFLIQYYNGEERAKGNILERFSAQQFPDLHSELNLSSLELGDSALYFCASSAEGTGAGETQYFGPGTRLLVL.

This rearrangement joins TRBV27 to TRBJ2-7; maybe TRBD2 (7 bases). With the DNA end fitting TRBJ2-5 better, the J assignment may be wrong. The V gene's germline CDR1 is MNHEY and CDR2 SMNVEV (reference sequence). CDR3 length equals 15 residues. As DNA, the CDR3 is TGTGCCAGCAGTCCCCCCCGGGGGGCCCAAGAGACCCAGTACTTC. Translated, it gives CASSPPRGAQETQYF.

This chain joins TRBV5-1 and TRBJ2-7, with TRBD1 matching over 8 bases. This CDR3 spans 14 amino acids. Germline V gene sequence: CDR1 SGHRS, CDR2 YFSETQ. V lost 2 bases, J lost 3 bases, and 4 bases stayed unmatched. CDR3 sequence: CASSFGQGGYEQYF. CDR3 in DNA: TGCGCCAGCAGCTTTGGACAGGGAGGCTACGAGCAGTACTTC.

The chain carries TRBV28 and TRBJ2-3; TRBD2 is a possible D gene (6 bases). Trimming took 2 bases from V and 2 from J, leaving 11 bases between them. This CDR3 comprises 15 residues. Germline loops: CDR1 MDHEN, CDR2 SYDVKM. CDR3 loop: CASSLVSGLTDTQYF. CDR3 nucleotides: TGTGCCAGCAGTTTAGTTAGCGGACTCACAGATACGCAGTATTTT.

The chain combines TRBV5-6 with TRBJ1-2; 10 bases agree with TRBD1. Germline lookup yields CDR1 SGHDT and CDR2 YYEEEE. This CDR3 spans 14 amino acids. With V trimmed by 4 bases and J by 5 bases, 5 bases remained unmatched. In DNA, the CDR3 is TGTGCCAGCAGCGCGCGGGGACAGGGGTATGGCTACACCTTC. Translated: CASSARGQGYGYTF.

This chain uses TRBV30 with TRBJ2-7, with 7 bases fitting TRBD1. Trimming at V came to 3 bases and at J to 0 bases, leaving 11 bases not matched to a gene. CDR1 and CDR2 (germline): GTSNPN, SVGIG (reference sequence). This CDR3 is built from 16 residues. The CDR3 spells CAWRPEGALSSYEQYF. CDR3 nucleotides: TGTGCCTGGAGGCCTGAGGGGGCACTGAGCTCCTACGAGCAGTACTTC.

This chain joins TRBV2 and TRBJ1-2; 7 nucleotides match TRBD1. Germline CDR1 and CDR2: SNHLY and FYNNEI. J gave up 8 bases and V 5 bases, and 2 bases lay outside the gene matches. This CDR3 region has 11 residues. Written as DNA, the CDR3 is TGTGCCAGCAGTAGGGACAGCGGCTACACCTTC. Its translation: CASSRDSGYTF.

The rearrangement uses TRBV30 and TRBJ2-2, with a possible D match to TRBD1 (7 bases). Trimming stripped 6 bases from V and 3 bases from J, with 23 bases between. The CDR3 has 17 residues. Germline lookup yields CDR1 GTSNPN and CDR2 SVGIG (reference sequence). CDR3 sequence reads: CACPGGTASRYTGELFF. CDR3 in DNA: TGTGCCTGCCCGGGCGGGACAGCCAGTCGTTACACCGGGGAGCTGTTTTTT.

The chain recombines TRBV27 with TRBJ2-7; 9 bases fit TRBD1. J was trimmed by 4 bases and V by 5 bases; bases with no gene match: 9. The germline CDR1 and CDR2 sequences are MNHEY and SMNVEV (reference sequence). The CDR3 is 15 amino acids. The CDR3 DNA sequence: TGTGCCAGCAGTCGACATCCGGGACAGGGTTACGAGCAGTACTTC. Translated, it gives CASSRHPGQGYEQYF.

Here the CDR3 DNA reads TGTGCCAGCAGCTTGGTCAGTCTGCCCAACGAGCAGTACTTC. Translation: CASSLVSLPNEQYF. V and J are TRBV5-8 and TRBJ2-7; D unresolved. CDR1 SGHTS and CDR2 YDEGEE come from the germline V gene. This CDR3 region has 14 residues. Trimming stripped 0 bases from V and 5 bases from J, with 12 bases between. Drawing the rest from reference TRBV5-8 and TRBJ2-7, the complete variable domain is EAGVTQSPTHLIKTRGQQATLRCSPISGHTSVYWYQQALGLGLQFLLWYDEGEERNRGNFPPRFSGRQFPNYSSELNVNALELEDSALYLCASSLVSLPNEQYFGPGTRLTVT.

This clone was seen a single time. The rearrangement joins TRBV15 to TRBJ1-6; D is unclear. The CDR3 covers 15 residues. The V end was cut by 5 bases, the J end by 5 bases, with 13 bases between. CDR1 and CDR2 from the germline V gene are LNHNV and YYDKDF (reference sequence). The CDR3 protein is CATSLTAGNNSPLHF. CDR3 nucleotide sequence: TGTGCCACCAGCTTAACTGCGGGAAATAATTCACCCCTCCACTTT.

The chain joins TRBV6-6 to TRBJ1-1; TRBD1 matches at 9 bases. J lost 3 bases, V lost 6 bases, and 8 bases had no gene match. Germline V gene lookup returns CDR1 MNHNY and CDR2 SVGAGI (reference sequence). The CDR3 is 15 residues long. In nucleotides, the CDR3 is TGTGCCAGCAGAGCCGGACAGGGGTTGGACACTGAAGCTTTCTTT. Translation gives CASRAGQGLDTEAFF.

This chain joins TRBV9 and TRBJ1-4; 9 nucleotides match TRBD1. From germline, CDR1 is SGDLS and CDR2 YYNGEE. The CDR3 has 15 amino acids. Germline trimming cut 4 bases from V and 8 bases from J; bases unmatched to any gene: 9. This chain's CDR3 is CASSPRDREREKLFF. The CDR3, as DNA: TGTGCCAGCAGCCCCCGGGACAGGGAGAGGGAAAAACTGTTTTTT.

This chain links TRBV27 with TRBJ2-7; 8 bases are a match to TRBD2. The V segment lost 3 bases and the J segment 3 bases; nucleotides outside the gene matches: 10. Germline CDR1 and CDR2: MNHEY and SMNVEV (reference sequence). There are 16 residues in the CDR3. CDR3 in DNA: TGTGCCAGCAGTTTGGGGCTTAGCGGGATACGCTACGAGCAGTACTTC. The encoded protein is CASSLGLSGIRYEQYF.

This CDR3 reads CASSVQGPETEAFF. DNA for the CDR3: TGTGCCAGCAGCGTGCAGGGTCCAGAGACTGAAGCTTTCTTT. The rearrangement joins TRBV7-9 to TRBJ1-1, with D perhaps TRBD1 (5 bases). The germline V gene has CDR1 SEHNR and CDR2 FQNEAQ (reference sequence). V was pared by 5 bases and J by 5 bases, with 15 bases between. The CDR3 runs to 14 residues.